The clone carrying this TCR beta chain is a singleton in its sample. The sample belongs to a study of blood T cell repertoires in COVID-19. About the study: Acute-phase and convalescent COVID-19 samples originated in the United States, Italy and Spain.

This CDR3 region has 17 residues. The J segment lost 4 bases and the V segment lost 5 bases, leaving 8 bases of the junction unmatched. Germline values: CDR1 PRHDT, CDR2 FYEKMQ (reference sequence). Authors' analysis steps: Estimation of nucleated cell counts was performed using reference gene primer amplification. Assay used: immunoSEQ multiplex PCR; TCRdb lists only in-frame clones, some missing. Clone size and V and J calls were adopted from that table, with D and trimming inferred from the DNA. The sample holds approximately 210,000 clones, 85% to 90% seen once. The sequenced sample was peripheral blood. J is TRBJ2-5 and V is TRBV13; TRBD2 matches 15 bases. The source of this sequence is a human donor in a cohort sampled during active COVID-19. CDR3 region: CASSTRTSGGATETQYF. In nucleotides, the CDR3 is TGTGCCAGCAGCACCCGGACTAGCGGGGGGGCGACAGAGACCCAGTACTTC.